The source of this TCR beta chain is a study of CD8 T cells in ankylosing spondylitis. TCRdb reprocessed the 5' RACE reads via MiXCR and lists one record per CDR3 protein. The sample records 250,000 to 400,000 distinct CDR3 sequences, roughly 11% being singletons. Ten or more counts support this clonotype. This receptor was identified in a female donor with ankylosing spondylitis or in good health (not recorded which). The material sequenced was blood, either unsorted or a sorted T cell fraction (not recorded which).

The CDR3 coding sequence is TGCAGTGCTAGAGATCGCCCAGGGGGCGGTAATTCACCCCTCCACTTT. This translates into CSARDRPGGGNSPLHF. This chain uses TRBV20-1 with TRBJ1-6, with 8 bases lining up with TRBD1. V lost 0 bases to trimming and J lost 6 bases; unmatched junction nucleotides: 7. There are 16 residues in the CDR3. From germline, CDR1 is DFQATT and CDR2 SNEGSKA (reference sequence).